This T cell receptor beta chain comes out of a study of T cell responses to AZD1222 COVID-19 vaccine. Study-wide context: Second-dose schedules of about 4 or about 12 weeks were combined. Study outcomes and limitations: Clonal diversity was possibly underestimated; the donors were predominantly white British and more often female. Only a handful of AZD1222 recipients were seropositive at baseline.

As regards this clone: Its antigen is as yet unknown.

TCRdb's copy holds only in-frame clones and misses some; the assay was immunoSEQ multiplex PCR. The sample contains about 140,000 clones, over 75% of which appear only once. CDR1 is SEHNR and CDR2 is FQNEAQ in the germline V gene (reference sequence). The CDR3 contains 15 residues. Trimming removed 1 base from V and 5 bases from J; junction bases left unmatched: 6. The sample in question was peripheral blood, obtained on day 0 of AZD1222 vaccination. This TCR was sampled from an adult in good health. This chain links TRBV7-9 with TRBJ1-2; 8 bases align to TRBD1. The CDR3 protein is CASSLVAGGVYGYTF. CDR3 nucleotides: TGTGCCAGCAGCTTAGTAGCAGGGGGCGTATATGGCTACACCTTC.